A selection of T cell receptor beta chains follows, all from one sample in a study of CXCR3-negative and CXCR3-positive naive CD8 T cells. TCRdb reprocessed the 5' RACE reads and stores each CDR3 protein as one record, lacking DNA. Listed are tens of thousands of distinct CDR3 sequences; about 20% falls within the top ten. The sample comprised memory CD8+ T cells from blood. These receptors were taken from a human donor in good health. Some clones in this sample may be carry-over from other donors' samples. The CDR3 runs from the conserved cysteine through the conserved F or W.

TRBJ2-5	TRBV6-6	CASSGTAQETQYF
TRBJ2-2	TRBV3-1	CASSQKNGQDRGPNTGELFF
TRBJ2-1	TRBV7-9	CASSGQRGAHNEQFF
TRBJ2-7	TRBV27	CASSITGAYEQYF
TRBJ2-7	TRBV12-3/TRBV12-4	CASSLVVAGDRYEQYF
TRBJ1-5	TRBV20-1	CSARETGGQDDQPQHF
TRBJ2-2	TRBV7-9	CASSTRDSYTGELFF
TRBJ2-1	TRBV7-9	CASSSRDFYNEQFF
TRBJ2-5	TRBV5-6	CASSLAPSQETQYF
TRBJ2-7	TRBV3-1	CASSQEWTGAYEQYF
TRBJ2-7	TRBV29-1	CSVEGDSYEQYF
TRBJ2-7	TRBV12-3/TRBV12-4	CASSVGTGNLYEQYF
TRBJ2-6	TRBV6-2/TRBV6-3	CASSYTASGANVLTF